The entry below describes one TCR beta chain. The primer mix had 60 Vbeta and 13 Jbeta primers. Generated by immunoSEQ multiplex PCR, the TCRdb table keeps only in-frame clones and is missing some. The repertoire consists of 150,000 or so clones, with around 88% occurring once and the leading ten covering about 2%. The data belong to a study of cytomegalovirus exposure and HLA in healthy donors. Study information: Earlier findings included roughly 120 million unique TCR beta sequences obtained from 150 million to 200 million T cells.

CDR3 length equals 14 residues. V was trimmed by 1 base and J by 5 bases, leaving 12 bases between them. Germline CDR1 and CDR2: LNHDA and SQIVND (reference sequence). The source material was PBMCs. This clonotype was sampled from a woman in her late teens or twenties in good health and CMV-seronegative. V usage is TRBV19 and J usage is TRBJ2-7; D gene uncertain. The CDR3 nucleotides read TGTGCCAGTAGTATAGGTCCAGGCCCTGACGAGCAGTACTTC. Its protein product is CASSIGPGPDEQYF.